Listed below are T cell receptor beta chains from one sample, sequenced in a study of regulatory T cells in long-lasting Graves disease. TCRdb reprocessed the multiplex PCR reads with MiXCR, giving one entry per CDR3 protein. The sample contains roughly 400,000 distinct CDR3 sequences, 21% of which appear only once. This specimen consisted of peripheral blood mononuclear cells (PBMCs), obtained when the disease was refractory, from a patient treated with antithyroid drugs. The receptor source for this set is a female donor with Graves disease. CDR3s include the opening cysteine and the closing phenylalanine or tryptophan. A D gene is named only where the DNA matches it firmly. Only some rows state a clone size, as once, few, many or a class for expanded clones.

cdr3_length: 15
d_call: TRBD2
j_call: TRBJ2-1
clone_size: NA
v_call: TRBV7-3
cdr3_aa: CASSLTSGRFHEQFF
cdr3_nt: TGTGCCAGCAGCCTCACTAGCGGGAGGTTCCATGAGCAGTTCTTC

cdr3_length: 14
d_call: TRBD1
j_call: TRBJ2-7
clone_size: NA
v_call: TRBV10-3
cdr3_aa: CAISEAAGGDEQYF
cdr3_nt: TGTGCCATCAGTGAGGCTGCAGGGGGCGACGAGCAGTACTTC

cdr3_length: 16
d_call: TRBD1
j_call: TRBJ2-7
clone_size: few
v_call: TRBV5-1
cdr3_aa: CASSLDTGDYRVEQYF
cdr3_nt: TGCGCCAGCAGCTTGGACACAGGGGATTACCGGGTCGAGCAGTACTTC

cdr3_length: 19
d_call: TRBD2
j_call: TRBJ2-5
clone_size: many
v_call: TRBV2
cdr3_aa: CASSDPPGLAGGPSETQYF
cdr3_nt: TGTGCCAGCAGTGATCCACCGGGACTAGCGGGAGGGCCGTCGGAGACCCAGTACTTC

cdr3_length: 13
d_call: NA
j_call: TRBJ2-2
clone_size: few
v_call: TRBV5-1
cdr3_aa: CASSLFETGELFF
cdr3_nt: TGCGCCAGCAGCTTGTTTGAAACCGGGGAGCTGTTTTTT

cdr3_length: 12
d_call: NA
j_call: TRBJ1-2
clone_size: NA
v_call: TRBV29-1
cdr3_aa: CTVGQDYYGYTF
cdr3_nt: TGCACCGTGGGGCAGGACTACTATGGCTACACCTTC

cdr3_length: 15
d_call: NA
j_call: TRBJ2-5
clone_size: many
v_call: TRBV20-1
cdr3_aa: CSARTAPGFQETQYF
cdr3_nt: TGCAGTGCTAGAACAGCGCCTGGCTTCCAAGAGACCCAGTACTTC

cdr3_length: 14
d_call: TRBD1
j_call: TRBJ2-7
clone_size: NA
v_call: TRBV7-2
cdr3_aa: CASSTDRGRGEQYF
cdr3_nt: TGTGCCAGCAGCACAGACAGGGGGCGCGGCGAGCAGTACTTC

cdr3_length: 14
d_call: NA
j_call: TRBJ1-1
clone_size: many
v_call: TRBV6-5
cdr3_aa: CASSLTGWGTEAFF
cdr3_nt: TGTGCCAGCAGTTTGACAGGTTGGGGGACTGAAGCTTTCTTT

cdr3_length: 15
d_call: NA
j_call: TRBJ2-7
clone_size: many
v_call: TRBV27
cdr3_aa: CASSSPGRTALQQYF
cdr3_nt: TGTGCCAGCAGTTCCCCGGGGAGGACAGCCCTCCAGCAGTACTTC

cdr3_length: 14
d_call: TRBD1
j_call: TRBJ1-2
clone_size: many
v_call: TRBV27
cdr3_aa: CASSSQGQGNGYTF
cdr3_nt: TGTGCCAGCAGTTCCCAGGGACAGGGGAATGGCTACACCTTC

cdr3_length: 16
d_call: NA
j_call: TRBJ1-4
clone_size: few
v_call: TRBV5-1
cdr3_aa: CASRLRGQGPNEKLFF
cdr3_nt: TGCGCCAGCAGACTCCGGGGGCAGGGGCCGAATGAAAAACTGTTTTTT

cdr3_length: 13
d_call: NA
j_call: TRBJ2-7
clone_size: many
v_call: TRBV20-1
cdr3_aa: CSASLLPAYEQYF
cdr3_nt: TGCAGTGCTAGTTTACTACCAGCCTACGAGCAGTACTTC

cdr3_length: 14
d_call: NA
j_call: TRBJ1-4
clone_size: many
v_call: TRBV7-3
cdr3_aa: CASSLRLCNEKLFF
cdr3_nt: TGTGCCAGCAGCTTAAGACTGTGTAATGAAAAACTGTTTTTT

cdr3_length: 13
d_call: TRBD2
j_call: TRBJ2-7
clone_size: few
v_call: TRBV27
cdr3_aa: CASSGTSGVKQYF
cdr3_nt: TGTGCCAGCAGTGGGACTAGCGGCGTCAAGCAGTACTTC

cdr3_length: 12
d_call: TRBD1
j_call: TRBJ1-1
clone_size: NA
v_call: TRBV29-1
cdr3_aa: CSVDRLSTEAFF
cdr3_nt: TGCAGCGTGGACAGGTTGAGCACTGAAGCTTTCTTT

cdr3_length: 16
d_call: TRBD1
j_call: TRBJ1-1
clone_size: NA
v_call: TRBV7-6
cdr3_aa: CASSGRSGGYDTEAFF
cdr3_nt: TGTGCCAGCAGCGGGAGGTCAGGGGGCTATGACACTGAAGCTTTCTTT

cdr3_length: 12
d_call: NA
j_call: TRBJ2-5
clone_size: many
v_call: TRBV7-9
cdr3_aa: CASLGGEETQYF
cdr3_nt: TGTGCCAGCTTGGGCGGAGAAGAGACCCAGTACTTC

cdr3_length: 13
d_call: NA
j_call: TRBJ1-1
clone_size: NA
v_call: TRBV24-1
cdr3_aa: CATSDPGRAEAFF
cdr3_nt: TGTGCCACCAGTGATCCCGGGAGGGCTGAAGCTTTCTTT

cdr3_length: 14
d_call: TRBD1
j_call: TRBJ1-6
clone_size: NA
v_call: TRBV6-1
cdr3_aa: CASTRDRDNSPLHF
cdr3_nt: TGTGCCAGCACTCGGGACAGGGATAATTCACCCCTCCACTTT

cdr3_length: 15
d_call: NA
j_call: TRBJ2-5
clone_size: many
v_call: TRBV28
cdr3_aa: CASRVGDRNGETQYF
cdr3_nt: TGTGCCAGCAGAGTCGGAGACAGGAATGGAGAGACCCAGTACTTC

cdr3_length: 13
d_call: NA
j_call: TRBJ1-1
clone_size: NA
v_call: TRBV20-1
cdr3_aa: CSAPPPGGTEAFF
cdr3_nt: TGCAGTGCTCCACCCCCGGGAGGCACTGAAGCTTTCTTT

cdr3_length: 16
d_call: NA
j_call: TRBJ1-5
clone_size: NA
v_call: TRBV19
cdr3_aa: CASSDRGALPNQPQHF
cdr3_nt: TGTGCCAGTAGTGATCGGGGGGCCCTCCCCAATCAGCCCCAGCATTTT

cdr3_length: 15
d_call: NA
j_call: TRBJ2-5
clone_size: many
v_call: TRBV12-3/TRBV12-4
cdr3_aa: CASSPLWLNQETQYF
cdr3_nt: TGTGCCAGCAGCCCCCTCTGGCTAAACCAAGAGACCCAGTACTTC

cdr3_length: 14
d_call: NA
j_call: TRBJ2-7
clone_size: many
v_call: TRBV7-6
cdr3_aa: CASSPLGDSYEQYF
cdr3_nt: TGTGCCAGCAGCCCATTGGGTGATTCCTACGAGCAGTACTTC

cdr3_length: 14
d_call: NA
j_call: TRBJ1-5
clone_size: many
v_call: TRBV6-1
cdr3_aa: CASSVQGLNQPQHF
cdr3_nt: TGTGCCAGCAGTGTACAGGGTCTCAATCAGCCCCAGCATTTT

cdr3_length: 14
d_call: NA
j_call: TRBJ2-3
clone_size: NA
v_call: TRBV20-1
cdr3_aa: CSASDPARTDTQYF
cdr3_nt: TGCAGTGCTTCGGACCCAGCCCGCACAGATACGCAGTATTTT

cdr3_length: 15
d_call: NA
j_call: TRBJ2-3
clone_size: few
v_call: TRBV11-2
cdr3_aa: CASSPKGHFMDTQYF
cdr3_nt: TGTGCCAGCAGCCCAAAAGGCCACTTTATGGATACGCAGTATTTT

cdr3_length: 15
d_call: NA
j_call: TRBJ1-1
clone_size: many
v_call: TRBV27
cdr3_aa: CASSPSALLNTEAFF
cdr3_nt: TGTGCCAGCAGTCCGAGCGCGCTATTGAACACTGAAGCTTTCTTT

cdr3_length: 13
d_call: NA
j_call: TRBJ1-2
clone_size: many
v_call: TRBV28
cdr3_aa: CASSSTPKDGYTF
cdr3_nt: TGTGCCAGCAGTTCAACACCGAAGGATGGCTACACCTTC

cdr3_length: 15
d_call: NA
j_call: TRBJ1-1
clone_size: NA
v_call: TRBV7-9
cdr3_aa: CASSQGAFLNTEAFF
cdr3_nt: TGTGCCAGCAGCCAAGGGGCGTTCCTGAACACTGAAGCTTTCTTT

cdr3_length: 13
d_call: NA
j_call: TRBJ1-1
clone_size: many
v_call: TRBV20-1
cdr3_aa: CSALGSLSTEAFF
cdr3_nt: TGCAGTGCCCTAGGCTCATTGAGCACTGAAGCTTTCTTT

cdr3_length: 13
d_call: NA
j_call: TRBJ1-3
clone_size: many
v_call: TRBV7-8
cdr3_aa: CASEWGTGNTIYF
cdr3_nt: TGTGCCAGCGAATGGGGGACTGGAAACACCATATATTTT

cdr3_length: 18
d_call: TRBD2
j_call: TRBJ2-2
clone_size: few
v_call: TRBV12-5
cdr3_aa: CASGLDLTSGRVTGELFF
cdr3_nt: TGTGCTAGTGGTTTGGACCTCACTAGCGGGAGGGTCACCGGGGAGCTGTTTTTT

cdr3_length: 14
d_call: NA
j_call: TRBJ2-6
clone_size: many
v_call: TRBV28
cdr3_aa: CASSREAGANVLTF
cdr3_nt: TGTGCCAGCAGTAGGGAGGCTGGGGCCAACGTCCTGACTTTC

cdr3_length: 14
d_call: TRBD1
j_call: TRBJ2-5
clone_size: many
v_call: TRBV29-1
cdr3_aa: CSVVFQGQPETQYF
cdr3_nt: TGCAGCGTTGTTTTTCAGGGACAGCCCGAGACCCAGTACTTC

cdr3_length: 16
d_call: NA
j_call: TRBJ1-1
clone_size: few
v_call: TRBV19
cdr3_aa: CASSKTTRELNTEAFF
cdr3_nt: TGTGCCAGTAGTAAAACGACAAGGGAACTGAACACTGAAGCTTTCTTT

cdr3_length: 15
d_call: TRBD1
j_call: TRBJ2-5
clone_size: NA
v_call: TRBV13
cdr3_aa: CASSLSWTGWETQYF
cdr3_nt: TGTGCCAGCAGCCTTTCCTGGACAGGGTGGGAGACCCAGTACTTC

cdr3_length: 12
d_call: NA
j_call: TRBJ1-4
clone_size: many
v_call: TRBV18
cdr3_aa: CASSPSHEKLFF
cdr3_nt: TGTGCCAGCTCACCAAGCCATGAAAAACTGTTTTTT

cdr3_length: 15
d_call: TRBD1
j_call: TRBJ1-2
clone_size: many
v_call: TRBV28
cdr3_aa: CASTQQGQGAIGYTF
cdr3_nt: TGTGCCAGCACTCAACAGGGACAGGGGGCGATCGGCTACACCTTC

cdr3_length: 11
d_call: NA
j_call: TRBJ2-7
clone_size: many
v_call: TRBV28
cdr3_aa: CASSLEYEQYF
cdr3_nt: TGTGCCAGCAGTTTGGAGTACGAGCAGTACTTC

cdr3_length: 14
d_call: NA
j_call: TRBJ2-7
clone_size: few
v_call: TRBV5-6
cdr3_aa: CASSFQEWSYEQYF
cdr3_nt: TGTGCCAGCAGCTTTCAAGAATGGTCTTACGAGCAGTACTTC

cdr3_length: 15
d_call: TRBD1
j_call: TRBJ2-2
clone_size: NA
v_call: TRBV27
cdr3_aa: CASSPGRQGRRELFF
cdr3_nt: TGTGCCAGCAGTCCAGGCCGACAGGGCCGGCGGGAGCTGTTTTTT

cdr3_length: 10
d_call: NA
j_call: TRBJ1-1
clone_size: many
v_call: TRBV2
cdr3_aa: CASSDTGLVF
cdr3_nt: TGTGCCAGCAGTGATACGGGACTCGTGTTT

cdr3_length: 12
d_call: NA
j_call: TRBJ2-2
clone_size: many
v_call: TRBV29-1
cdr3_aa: CSVLGGTGELFF
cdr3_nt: TGCAGCGTTCTCGGGGGTACCGGGGAGCTGTTTTTT

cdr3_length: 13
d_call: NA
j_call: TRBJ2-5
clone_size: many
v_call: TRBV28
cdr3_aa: CASSLYLGETQYF
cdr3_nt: TGTGCCAGCAGTTTATACTTGGGGGAGACCCAGTACTTC

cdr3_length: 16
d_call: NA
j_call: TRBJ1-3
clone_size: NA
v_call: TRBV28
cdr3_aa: CASSEQVGVSGNTIYF
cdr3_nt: TGTGCCAGCAGTGAACAGGTTGGAGTCTCTGGAAACACCATATATTTT

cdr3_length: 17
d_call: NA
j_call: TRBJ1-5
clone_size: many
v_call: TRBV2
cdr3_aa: CASTMGRGGDSNQPQHF
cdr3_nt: TGTGCCAGCACCATGGGCAGGGGAGGGGATAGCAATCAGCCCCAGCATTTT

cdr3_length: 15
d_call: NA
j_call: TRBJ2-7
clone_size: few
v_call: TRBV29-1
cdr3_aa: CSVVPGGIEGYEQYF
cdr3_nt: TGCAGCGTTGTCCCCGGCGGGATAGAGGGCTACGAGCAGTACTTC

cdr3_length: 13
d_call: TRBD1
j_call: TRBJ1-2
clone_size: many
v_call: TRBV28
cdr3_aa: CASRPDRVGGYTF
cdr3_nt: TGTGCCAGCAGACCAGACAGGGTAGGAGGCTACACCTTC

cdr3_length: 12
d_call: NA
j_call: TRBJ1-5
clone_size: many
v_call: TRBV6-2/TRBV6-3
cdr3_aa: CASSYSPRSQHF
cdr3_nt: TGTGCCAGCAGTTACTCCCCCAGGAGCCAGCATTTT

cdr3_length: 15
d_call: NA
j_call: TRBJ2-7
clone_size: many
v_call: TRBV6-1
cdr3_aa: CASSSTGLGSYEQYF
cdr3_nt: TGTGCCAGCAGCTCTACAGGTCTCGGCTCCTACGAGCAGTACTTC

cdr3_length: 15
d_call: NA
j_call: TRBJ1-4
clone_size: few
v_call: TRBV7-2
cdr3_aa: CASSQAGTGGEKLLF
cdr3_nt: TGTGCCAGCAGCCAAGCCGGGACCGGGGGTGAAAAACTGCTTTTT

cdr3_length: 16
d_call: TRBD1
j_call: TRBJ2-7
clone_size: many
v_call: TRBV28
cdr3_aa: CASSRTRQGARNEQYF
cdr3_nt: TGTGCCAGCAGTCGGACCCGACAGGGGGCAAGAAACGAGCAGTACTTC

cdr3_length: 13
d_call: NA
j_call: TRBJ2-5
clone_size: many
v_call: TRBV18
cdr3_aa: CASSPVPGETQYF
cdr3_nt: TGTGCCAGCTCACCCGTCCCGGGGGAGACCCAGTACTTC

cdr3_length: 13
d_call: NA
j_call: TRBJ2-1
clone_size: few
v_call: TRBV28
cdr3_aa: CASRARGVNEQFF
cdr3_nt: TGTGCCAGCAGAGCCAGGGGGGTCAATGAGCAGTTCTTC

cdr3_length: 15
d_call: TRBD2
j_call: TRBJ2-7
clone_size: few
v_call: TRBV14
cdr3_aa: CASSQELAGGYEQYF
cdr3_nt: TGTGCCAGCAGCCAAGAGCTAGCGGGAGGCTACGAGCAGTACTTC

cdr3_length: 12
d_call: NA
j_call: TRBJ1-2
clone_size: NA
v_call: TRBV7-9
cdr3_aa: CATIHIAGGYTF
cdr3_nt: TGTGCCACCATTCACATTGCGGGAGGCTACACCTTC

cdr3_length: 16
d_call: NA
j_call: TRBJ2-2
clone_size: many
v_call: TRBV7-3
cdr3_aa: CASSPRRYPNTGELFF
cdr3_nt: TGTGCCAGCAGCCCGCGTCGGTATCCGAACACCGGGGAGCTGTTTTTT